This T cell receptor (beta chain) was obtained from a study of blood T cell repertoires in COVID-19. Study context: Specimens from acute and convalescent COVID-19 originated in the United States, Italy and Spain. Sources were T cells, B-cell-depleted T cells, or PBMCs; the material itself was cDNA or gDNA.

CDR3 length: 16 amino acids. V was trimmed by 1 base and J by 7 bases, leaving 22 bases between them. Germline values: CDR1 SQVTM, CDR2 ANQGSEA. Repertoires were generated with immunoSEQ multiplex PCR, while TCRdb's copy carries only in-frame clones and drops some. In the table there are 330,000 or so clones, less than 90% of which are singletons. Cohorts were based on clinical histories the participants reported. This clone was seen more than once but under ten times. The chain joins TRBV29-1 to TRBJ1-2; D is uncertain. The material sequenced was PBMCs or T cells enriched from blood (not recorded which). The receptor comes from a woman younger than 45 who had recovered from COVID-19. The CDR3 sequence is CSVEVGSVSTSGGYTF. In nucleotides, the CDR3 is TGCAGCGTTGAAGTAGGTAGTGTGAGCACCTCGGGTGGCTACACCTTC.